This T cell receptor beta chain was recovered during a study of shared clonotypes between healthy human individuals. Sequenced by immunoSEQ multiplex PCR; TCRdb stores in-frame clones only, minus some. The data contain about 2.3 million clones, about 92% of them seen just once; the ten biggest clones take up approximately 0.4%. On this clone: Its antigen is not identified.

General study results and limits: The authors expected sequencing depth to affect clonotype sharing among donors. Between a handful of donors, naive CD4 clonotypes were shared at a level of about 5%. Against clonotypes common to all four donors, non-shared ones had lower generation probabilities. Rarefaction indicated that sorted-subset sequencing remained incomplete although depth was large.

The sequence came from a man younger than 35 in good health. Some clones in this sample may be carry-over from other donors' samples. Sample: naive CD4+ T cells from PBMCs. The subset denotes: CD45RA+ positively selected.

CDR3 sequence (DNA): TGTGCCACCAGCAGAGATCGGATGTTTAGGGACAGGCAACAGCCCCAGCATTTT. It encodes CATSRDRMFRDRQQPQHF. The rearrangement uses TRBV15 and TRBJ1-5; 8 bases match TRBD1. The length of the CDR3 is 18 residues. The V segment lost 0 bases and the J segment 7 bases; nucleotides outside the gene matches: 14. Germline CDR1 reads LNHNV; CDR2 reads YYDKDF (reference sequence).